This T cell receptor beta chain was sequenced for a study of shared clonotypes between healthy human individuals. Clones were read by immunoSEQ multiplex PCR, and TCRdb kept only the in-frame ones, dropping some. The sample holds about 2.1 million clones, approximately 92% seen once. Germline CDR1 and CDR2: LNHDA and SQIVND (reference sequence). CDR3 length equals 13 residues. The ends were cut back, 5 bases at V and 5 bases at J, with 11 bases in the middle. CD45RO-negative cells were positively selected for CCR7, leaving out terminally differentiated effector memory CD45RA+ cells. Donors comprised healthy HIV-negative adults lacking recent acute infections or vaccinations.

Sequencing used naive CD8+ T cells from PBMCs. The chain has TRBV19 and TRBJ2-3; D is unclear. The sequence derives from a young man in good health. Some clones in this sample may be carry-over from other donors' samples. CDR3 residues: CASSSRLRDTQYF. In nucleotides, the CDR3 is TGTGCCAGTAGTTCTCGACTGAGAGATACGCAGTATTTT.